Each of the 22 T cell receptor beta chains below was sequenced from the same sample in a study of T cell responses to AZD1222 COVID-19 vaccine. TCRdb's table, derived via immunoSEQ multiplex PCR, lists solely in-frame clones and lacks some. Here the sample spans roughly 77,000 clones, 92% being singletons. The sequenced sample was peripheral blood, obtained on day 0 of MenACWY control vaccination. The source of these receptors is an adult in good health.

This clone occurred once. CDR3 sequence (DNA): TGTGCCAGCAGTGTCGGACAGGGGGGTGAGCAGTTCTTC. The encoded protein is CASSVGQGGEQFF. This rearrangement joins TRBV12-3 or TRBV12-4 to TRBJ2-1; 10 bases map to TRBD1. J lost 9 bases, V lost 5 bases, and 4 bases had no gene match. There are 13 residues in the CDR3.

CDR3 amino acids: CASTPPAAGSPLHF. DNA of the CDR3: TGTGCCAGTACCCCCCCGGCGGCAGGCTCACCCCTCCACTTT. The chain joins TRBV19 to TRBJ1-6; D remains unclear. V was trimmed by 7 bases and J by 10 bases, leaving 17 bases between them. Per the germline V gene, CDR1 is LNHDA and CDR2 is SQIVND (reference sequence). The CDR3 loop spans 14 amino acids. The whole variable domain, remainder taken from reference TRBV19 and TRBJ1-6, is DGGITQSPKYLFRKEGQNVTLSCEQNLNHDAMYWYRQDPGQGLRLIYYSQIVNDFQKGDIAEGYSVSREKKESFPLTVTSAQKNPTAFYLCASTPPAAGSPLHFGNGTRLTVT.

The chain joins TRBV21-1 to TRBJ2-3; TRBD2, the table's D call, lacks a check against the DNA. TRBV21-1 is a documented pseudogene. The CDR3 spans 17 residues. CDR3 in DNA: TGTGCCAGCAGCAATGGGACTACCCAACACCTCCCAGATACGCAGTATTTT. Translating it yields CASSNGTTQHLPDTQYF.

The CDR3 protein is CASNREAGGKNEQFF. In DNA, the CDR3 is TGTGCCAGTAATCGAGAGGCGGGAGGAAAGAATGAGCAGTTCTTC. This chain connects TRBV19 to TRBJ2-1; 8 bases match TRBD2. Per germline, CDR1 LNHDA and CDR2 SQIVND (reference sequence). With V trimmed by 7 bases and J by 7 bases, 12 bases remained unmatched. The CDR3 consists of 15 residues.

The chain uses TRBV7-6 and TRBJ2-7; the match to TRBD1 covers 8 bases. Germline values: CDR1 SGHVS, CDR2 FNYEAQ. The CDR3 length is 12 residues. V gave up 1 base and J gave up 7 bases; unmatched junction bases: 0. The CDR3 coding sequence is TGTGCCAGCAGCTTAGGGACAGGGGAGCAGTACTTC. The encoded protein is CASSLGTGEQYF. The variable domain in full, completed from reference TRBV7-6 and TRBJ2-7, reads GAGVSQSPRYKVTKRGQDVALRCDPISGHVSLYWYRQALGQGPEFLTYFNYEAQQDKSGLPNDRFSAERPEGSISTLTIQRTEQRDSAMYRCASSLGTGEQYFGPGTRLTVT.

The chain uses TRBV6-5 and TRBJ1-2; 9 bases map to TRBD1. The CDR3 length is 14 residues. V shed 6 bases and J 7 bases; nucleotides not matched to a gene: 9. Germline lookup yields CDR1 MNHEY and CDR2 SVGAGI. The CDR3 region has the DNA TGTGCCAGCAGGGGACCGGGACAGGGAGGTGGCTACACCTTC. It is translated as CASRGPGQGGGYTF.

The rearrangement joins TRBV11-2 to TRBJ1-6; a weak D match, TRBD1 (6 bases). Trimming took 5 bases from V and 0 from J, leaving 11 bases between them. Germline V gives CDR1 SGHAT, CDR2 FQNNGV. CDR3 size: 16 residues. The chain's CDR3 is CASSEDRSSYNSPLHF. The CDR3 DNA sequence: TGTGCCAGCAGCGAAGACAGGAGCTCCTATAATTCACCCCTCCACTTT. The full variable domain, in which reference TRBV11-2 and TRBJ1-6 provide the parts outside the CDR3, is EAGVAQSPRYKIIEKRQSVAFWCNPISGHATLYWYQQILGQGPKLLIQFQNNGVVDDSQLPKDRFSAERLKGVDSTLKIQPAKLEDSAVYLCASSEDRSSYNSPLHFGNGTRLTVT.

The chain recombines TRBV5-8 with TRBJ2-7; a weak D match, TRBD2 (6 bases). CDR3 size: 17 residues. Trimming removed 3 bases from V and 5 bases from J, with 24 bases in between. The germline CDR1 and CDR2 sequences are SGHTS and YDEGEE. The CDR3 DNA reads as TGTGCCAGCAGCTCGGGGGTTTCTGTGGGAGTTTTTGACGAGCAGTACTTC. Encoded protein: CASSSGVSVGVFDEQYF.

The rearrangement joins TRBV5-1 to TRBJ2-7; 13 positions agree with TRBD2. The CDR3 runs to 22 residues. Looked up from germline, CDR1 is SGHRS and CDR2 is YFSETQ. Trimming at V came to 4 bases and at J to 0 bases, leaving 22 bases not matched to a gene. For the CDR3, the DNA is TGCGCCAGCAGCGGATGGACTAGCGGGGGCCCCGCATTACCAAGTAGCTCCTACGAGCAGTACTTC. It encodes CASSGWTSGGPALPSSSYEQYF.

The chain joins TRBV12-3 or TRBV12-4 to TRBJ1-2; D gene ambiguous. This CDR3 is 13 amino acids long. V lost 5 bases and J 8 bases, leaving 15 bases between the germline ends. Here the CDR3 reads CASSMGRDSGYTF. The CDR3 region has the DNA TGTGCCAGCAGTATGGGGAGGGATTCAGGCTACACCTTC.

The chain has TRBV6-5 and TRBJ2-3; 10 positions agree with TRBD1. Trimming at V came to 5 bases and at J to 6 bases, leaving 5 bases not matched to a gene. This CDR3 has 14 residues. The germline V gene encodes CDR1 MNHEY and CDR2 SVGAGI. The CDR3 coding sequence is TGTGCCAGCAGTCCCGGACAGGGGGGGGATACGCAGTATTTT. Amino acid sequence: CASSPGQGGDTQYF.

The chain combines TRBV5-1 with TRBJ1-2; D is uncertain. V gave up 2 bases and J gave up 4 bases, with 15 bases separating them. Germline-derived CDR1 and CDR2 are SGHRS and YFSETQ. The CDR3 has 15 residues. CDR3 protein: CASSFGREGFYGYTF. The DNA of the CDR3 is TGCGCCAGCAGCTTTGGTCGGGAGGGCTTCTATGGCTACACCTTC. Using reference TRBV5-1 and TRBJ1-2 for the parts outside the CDR3, the full variable domain is KAGVTQTPRYLIKTRGQQVTLSCSPISGHRSVSWYQQTPGQGLQFLFEYFSETQRNKGNFPGRFSGRQFSNSRSEMNVSTLELGDSALYLCASSFGREGFYGYTFGSGTRLTVV.

The chain carries TRBV19 and TRBJ1-5; 7 bases fit TRBD1. The CDR3 consists of 17 residues. Losses at the gene ends were 5 bases for V and 1 base for J; bases not matched to a gene: 11. Germline V gene lookup returns CDR1 LNHDA and CDR2 SQIVND (reference sequence). The CDR3 protein is CASSPPKGAGSNQPQHF. Here the CDR3 DNA reads TGTGCCAGTAGTCCACCCAAGGGGGCTGGAAGCAATCAGCCCCAGCATTTT.

The chain has TRBV4-3 and TRBJ2-1, with D unclear. CDR1 LGHNA and CDR2 YSLEER come from the germline V gene. The ends were cut back, 0 bases at V and 9 bases at J, with 12 bases in the middle. The CDR3 sequence is 14 residues long. CDR3 residues: CASSQDLPLGEQFF. The CDR3 nucleotides are TGCGCCAGCAGCCAAGACCTCCCCTTAGGTGAGCAGTTCTTC.

This clone was seen once. J is TRBJ1-6 and V is TRBV4-3; 8 positions agree with TRBD1. Germline CDR1 LGHNA, CDR2 YSLEER. The length of the CDR3 is 17 residues. V lost 4 bases to trimming and J lost 7 bases; unmatched junction nucleotides: 12. The DNA of the CDR3 is TGCGCCAGCAGCCTCGGACAGGGAGGCCTTGGAAATTCACCCCTCCACTTT. Residues: CASSLGQGGLGNSPLHF.

This rearrangement joins TRBV6-5 to TRBJ2-1; 11 positions match TRBD2. The V and J ends lost 6 bases and 8 bases, in that order; junction bases with no gene match: 9. This CDR3 comprises 15 residues. Germline V CDR1 and CDR2: MNHEY, SVGAGI. CDR3 DNA: TGTGCCAGCAGCCCCAATAGCGGGGGGGCCGATGAGCAGTTCTTC. This codes for CASSPNSGGADEQFF.

This chain joins TRBV6-2 or TRBV6-3 and TRBJ2-5, with 10 bases aligning to TRBD1. The V and J ends lost 5 bases and 5 bases, in that order; junction bases with no gene match: 8. CDR1 is MNHEY, CDR2 SVGEGT, per germline. This CDR3 region has 15 residues. The CDR3 loop reads CASSDRQGALETQYF. The CDR3 coding sequence is TGTGCCAGCAGTGACCGACAGGGGGCTTTGGAGACCCAGTACTTC.

CDR3 residues: CASSSTSQAYEQYF. CDR3 nucleotide sequence: TGTGCCAGCAGCTCGACATCACAGGCCTACGAGCAGTACTTC. This chain joins TRBV2 and TRBJ2-7; possibly TRBD1 for D (5 bases). This CDR3 has 14 residues. In germline, CDR1 is SNHLY, CDR2 FYNNEI. V lost 6 bases to trimming and J lost 2 bases, with 14 bases between them. Drawing the rest from reference TRBV2 and TRBJ2-7, the complete variable domain is EPEVTQTPSHQVTQMGQEVILRCVPISNHLYFYWYRQILGQKVEFLVSFYNNEISEKSEIFDDQFSVERPDGSNFTLKIRSTKLEDSAMYFCASSSTSQAYEQYFGPGTRLTVT.

This clone was found once. V is TRBV5-1 and J is TRBJ1-4; D might be TRBD1 (5 bases). Germline loops: CDR1 SGHRS, CDR2 YFSETQ. This CDR3 has 15 amino acids. Trimming took off 0 bases at V and 5 bases at J, with 11 bases between the two ends. CDR3: CASSLAGWSNEKLFF. In DNA, the CDR3 is TGCGCCAGCAGCTTGGCAGGGTGGTCAAATGAAAAACTGTTTTTT.

This clone was counted only a few times. The chain uses TRBV12-3 or TRBV12-4 and TRBJ2-1; no definite D call. CDR3 size: 13 residues. Trimming removed 4 bases from V and 6 bases from J, with 10 bases in between. CDR3 sequence: CASSSPSSNEQFF. The CDR3 DNA reads TGTGCCAGCAGTTCACCTTCTTCCAATGAGCAGTTCTTC.

This chain connects TRBV7-8 to TRBJ2-5, with D perhaps TRBD2 (5 bases). The V gene's germline CDR1 is SGHVS and CDR2 FQNEAQ. Deletions cut 5 bases from V and 5 bases from J, with 18 bases between. The CDR3 has 15 residues. The DNA for the CDR3 is TGTGCCAGCAGCCCACGTCGAGCAAGGGAGGAGACCCAGTACTTC. It codes for CASSPRRAREETQYF.

The DNA of the CDR3 is TGTGCCAGCAGTTTAAACAGGGGGTGGGGAACCTACGAGCAGTACTTC. As protein: CASSLNRGWGTYEQYF. This chain uses TRBV28 with TRBJ2-7; 8 nucleotides align to TRBD1. CDR1 is MDHEN, CDR2 SYDVKM, per germline. This CDR3 is built from 16 residues. V gave up 2 bases and J gave up 2 bases; unmatched junction bases: 8. Complete variable domain (other parts from reference TRBV28 and TRBJ2-7): DVKVTQSSRYLVKRTGEKVFLECVQDMDHENMFWYRQDPGLGLRLIYFSYDVKMKEKGDIPEGYSVSREKKERFSLILESASTNQTSMYLCASSLNRGWGTYEQYFGPGTRLTVT.